The sequence of this TCR beta chain was determined in a study of neoadjuvant nivolumab and ipilimumab in lung cancer. This CDR3 is 13 amino acids long. V dropped 6 bases and J dropped 10 bases, with 16 bases sitting between them. CDR1 is MNHEY and CDR2 is SVGAGI in the germline V gene. The repertoire was sequenced with immunoSEQ multiplex PCR; TCRdb's copy has only in-frame clones and lacks some. Of some 43,000 clones listed, 75% to 90% are singletons. Sequencing used blood, obtained before neoadjuvant nivolumab, alone or with ipilimumab. V usage is TRBV6-5 and J usage is TRBJ1-3; no clear D gene. The origin of this receptor is an adult with non-small cell lung cancer. Some clones in this sample may be carry-over from other donors' samples. This CDR3 is CASRSGRLKTIYF. The DNA of the CDR3 is TGTGCCAGCAGATCGGGTCGCTTGAAGACCATATATTTT.